Sequencing of this T cell receptor beta chain was carried out in a study of T cells in Graves' hyperthyroidism and ophthalmopathy. The CDR3 extends over 16 amino acids. Germline assignment: CDR1 KGHDR and CDR2 SFDVKD. The V and J ends lost 8 bases and 9 bases, in that order; junction bases with no gene match: 11. Inclusion characteristics of ophthalmopathy patients comprised a Clinical Activity Score of at least 3, a NOSPECS grade of at least 4, and duration under 3 months. TCR beta CDR3 sequences were amplified from RNA transcripts. Primed by the HTBI set, a first-round RT-PCR was run on the TCR CDR3. TCRdb independently ran MiXCR on the multiplex PCR reads; one entry per CDR3 protein. Of about 610,000 distinct CDR3 sequences in the sample, roughly 14% were seen once. In its sample, this clonotype was seen a few times.

The source is a woman in her 40s with Graves' ophthalmopathy. Sequencing was performed on blood. V is TRBV24-1 and J is TRBJ2-4, with 14 bases lining up with TRBD2. DNA of the CDR3: TGTGCCACCAACCCTAAGGGACTAGCGGGAGTCGCCATTCAGTACTTC. Amino acids: CATNPKGLAGVAIQYF.